The present T cell receptor beta chain was sequenced within a study of T cell responses to AZD1222 COVID-19 vaccine. Study in general: Timing groups of about 4 and about 12 weeks for second doses were pooled. Study-level findings and limits: The study reported that nearly half of spike-specific TCRs target unmutated variant regions. Researchers took repertoire samples only after the peak T cell response had come. Clonal diversity may have been underestimated in mostly white British donors.

A word on this clone: The antigen is undetermined.

Per the germline V gene, CDR1 is SNHLY and CDR2 is FYNNEI. The CDR3 runs 13 residues. The V gene lost 10 bases and the J gene lost 0 bases, with 11 bases spanning the gap. This table comes from immunoSEQ multiplex PCR, and its TCRdb copy is limited to in-frame clones, with some not included. The sample gives tens of thousands of clones, over 85% of which show up once; roughly 3.9% is in the top ten. The receptor was derived from an adult in good health. Material: peripheral blood, obtained on day 0 of AZD1222 vaccination. The J gene is TRBJ2-3, the V gene TRBV2, with TRBD2 as a possible D gene (6 bases). DNA for the CDR3: TGTGCCAAGGGACTTCTAAGCACAGATACGCAGTATTTT. The encoded protein is CAKGLLSTDTQYF.